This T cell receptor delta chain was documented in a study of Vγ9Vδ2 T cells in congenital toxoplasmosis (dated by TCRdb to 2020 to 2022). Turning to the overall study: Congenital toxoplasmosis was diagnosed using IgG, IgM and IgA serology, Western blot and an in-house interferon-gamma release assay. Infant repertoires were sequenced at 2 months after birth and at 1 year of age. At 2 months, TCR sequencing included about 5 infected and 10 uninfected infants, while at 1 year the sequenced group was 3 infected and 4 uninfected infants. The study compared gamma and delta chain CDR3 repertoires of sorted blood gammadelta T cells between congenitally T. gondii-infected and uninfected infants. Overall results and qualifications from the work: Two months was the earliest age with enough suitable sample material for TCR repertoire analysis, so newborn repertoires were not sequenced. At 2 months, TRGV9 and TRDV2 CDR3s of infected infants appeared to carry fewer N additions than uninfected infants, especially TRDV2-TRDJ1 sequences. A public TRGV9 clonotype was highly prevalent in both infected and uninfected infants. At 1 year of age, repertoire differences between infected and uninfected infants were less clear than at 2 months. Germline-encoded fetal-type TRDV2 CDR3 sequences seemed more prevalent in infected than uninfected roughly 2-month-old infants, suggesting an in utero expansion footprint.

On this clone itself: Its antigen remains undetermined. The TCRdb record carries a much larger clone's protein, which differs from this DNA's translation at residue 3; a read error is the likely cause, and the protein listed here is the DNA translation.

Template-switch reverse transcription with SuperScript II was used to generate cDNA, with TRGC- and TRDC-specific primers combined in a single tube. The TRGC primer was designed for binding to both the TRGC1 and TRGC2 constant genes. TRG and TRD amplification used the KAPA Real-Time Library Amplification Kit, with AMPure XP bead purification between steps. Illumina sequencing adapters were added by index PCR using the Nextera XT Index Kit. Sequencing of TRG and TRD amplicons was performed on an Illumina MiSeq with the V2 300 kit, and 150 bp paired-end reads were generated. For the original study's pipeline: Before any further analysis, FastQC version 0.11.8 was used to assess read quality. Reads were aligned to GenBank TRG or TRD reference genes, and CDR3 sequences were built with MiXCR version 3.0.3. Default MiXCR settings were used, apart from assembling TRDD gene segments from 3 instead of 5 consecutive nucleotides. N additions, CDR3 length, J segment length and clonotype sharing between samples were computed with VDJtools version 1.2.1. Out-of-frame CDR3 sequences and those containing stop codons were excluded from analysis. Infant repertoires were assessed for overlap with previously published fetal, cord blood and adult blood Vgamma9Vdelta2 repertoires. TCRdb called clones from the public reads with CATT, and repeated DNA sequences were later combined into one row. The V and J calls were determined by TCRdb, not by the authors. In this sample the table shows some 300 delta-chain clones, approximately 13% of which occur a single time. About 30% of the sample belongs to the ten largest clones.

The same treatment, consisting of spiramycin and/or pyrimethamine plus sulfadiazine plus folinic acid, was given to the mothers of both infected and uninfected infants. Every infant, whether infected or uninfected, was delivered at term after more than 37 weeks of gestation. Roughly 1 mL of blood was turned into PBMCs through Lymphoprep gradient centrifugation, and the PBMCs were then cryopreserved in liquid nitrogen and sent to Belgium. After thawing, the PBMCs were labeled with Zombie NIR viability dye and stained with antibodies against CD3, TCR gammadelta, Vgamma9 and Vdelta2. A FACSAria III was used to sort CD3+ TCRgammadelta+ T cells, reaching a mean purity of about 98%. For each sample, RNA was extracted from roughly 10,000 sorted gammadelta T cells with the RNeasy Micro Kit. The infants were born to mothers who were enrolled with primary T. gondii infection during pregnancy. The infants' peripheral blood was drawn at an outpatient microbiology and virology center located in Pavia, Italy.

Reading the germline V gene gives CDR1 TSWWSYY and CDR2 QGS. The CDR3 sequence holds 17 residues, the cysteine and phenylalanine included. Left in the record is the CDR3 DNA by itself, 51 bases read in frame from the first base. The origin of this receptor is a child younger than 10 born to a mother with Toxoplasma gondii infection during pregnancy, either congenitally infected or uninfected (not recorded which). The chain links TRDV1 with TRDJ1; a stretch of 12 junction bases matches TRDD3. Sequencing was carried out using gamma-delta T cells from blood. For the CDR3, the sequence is CAHGEWPGGYAENKLIF. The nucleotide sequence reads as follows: TGTGCTCATGGGGAATGGCCTGGGGGATACGCAGAGAATAAACTCATCTTT.